One and the same sample provided the 31 T cell receptor beta chains below, sequenced in a study of cytomegalovirus exposure and HLA in healthy donors. The PCR had 60 Vbeta and 13 Jbeta primers. The data were produced by immunoSEQ multiplex PCR, yet TCRdb's version contains in-frame clones alone and is incomplete. The sample holds roughly 180,000 clones, approximately 72% seen once. Sequenced material: PBMCs. These receptors originate from a female donor in good health and CMV-seronegative.

The chain joins TRBV7-2 to TRBJ2-3, with D possibly being TRBD2 (6 bases). Germline CDR1 SGHTA, CDR2 FQGNSA. CDR3 length: 14 residues. Trimming left V 11 bases short and J 3 bases short, with 18 bases between. DNA of the CDR3: TGTGCCGGCACGTTCACCCTAGCGACAGATACGCAGTATTTT. This sequence encodes CAGTFTLATDTQYF.

The chain has TRBV6-6 and TRBJ2-3, with D possibly being TRBD2 (5 bases). V lost 7 bases and J 5 bases, leaving 16 bases between the germline ends. Germline CDR1 and CDR2: MNHNY and SVGAGI (reference sequence). CDR3 length equals 14 residues. The DNA for the CDR3 is TGTGCCAGCACTACCCAGCCGGGGAGAGATACGCAGTATTTT. Translation gives CASTTQPGRDTQYF.

The count of this clone is one. The rearrangement joins TRBV13 to TRBJ2-7; 8 bases line up with TRBD1. This CDR3 contains 14 residues. Germline CDR1 and CDR2: PRHDT and FYEKMQ (reference sequence). Losses at the gene ends were 4 bases for V and 5 bases for J; bases not matched to a gene: 7. CDR3 residues: CASSSRTGRHEQYF. In nucleotides, the CDR3 is TGTGCCAGCAGCTCACGGACAGGGAGGCACGAGCAGTACTTC.

The V call is TRBV27, the J call TRBJ2-2, with D possibly TRBD1 on 5 matching bases. Per germline, CDR1 MNHEY and CDR2 SMNVEV (reference sequence). The CDR3 runs 15 residues. V lost 6 bases and J 1 base, leaving 12 bases between the germline ends. CDR3 sequence (DNA): TGTGCCAGCAGACGGGCAGGGAAGAACACCGGGGAGCTGTTTTTT. It translates to CASRRAGKNTGELFF.

This rearrangement joins TRBV9 to TRBJ2-7, with 14 bases fitting TRBD2. J gave up 3 bases and V 3 bases, and 8 bases lay outside the gene matches. The germline gives CDR1 SGDLS, CDR2 YYNGEE. This CDR3 is 17 amino acids long. CDR3 loop: CASSEGLAGASGYEQYF. CDR3 nucleotides: TGTGCCAGCAGCGAGGGACTAGCGGGGGCCAGTGGCTACGAGCAGTACTTC.

The chain links TRBV4-2 to TRBJ2-5, with 9 bases fitting TRBD2. V lost 0 bases, J lost 2 bases, and 7 bases stayed unmatched. Per germline, CDR1 LGHNA and CDR2 YNFKEQ. The CDR3 has 17 residues. The CDR3 reads CASSQDVSGSRQETQYF. The DNA for the CDR3 is TGTGCCAGCAGCCAAGACGTTAGCGGGAGTAGGCAAGAGACCCAGTACTTC.

CDR3 sequence: CATSEGGEQYF. The CDR3 DNA reads as TGTGCCACCAGTGAAGGGGGCGAGCAGTACTTC. The V gene is TRBV15, the J gene TRBJ2-7; TRBD1 might be the D (6 bases). Germline V lookup: CDR1 LNHNV, CDR2 YYDKDF (reference sequence). The CDR3 totals 11 residues. Trimming shortened V by 6 bases and J by 6 bases, and 9 bases separated the two germline ends.

The chain combines TRBV5-5 with TRBJ2-1; maybe TRBD2 (5 bases). In germline, CDR1 is SGHKS, CDR2 YYEKEE (reference sequence). The CDR3 contains 14 residues. Trimming shortened V by 3 bases and J by 7 bases, and 14 bases separated the two germline ends. The DNA of the CDR3 is TGTGCCAGCAGCTCGGGCCCCGGACTGAATGAGCAGTTCTTC. Encoded protein: CASSSGPGLNEQFF. Full variable domain (outside the CDR3, taken from reference TRBV5-5 and TRBJ2-1): DAGVTQSPTHLIKTRGQQVTLRCSPISGHKSVSWYQQVLGQGPQFIFQYYEKEERGRGNFPDRFSARQFPNYSSELNVNALLLGDSALYLCASSSGPGLNEQFFGPGTRLTVL.

This chain uses TRBV28 with TRBJ2-2; D is undetermined. This CDR3 is 13 amino acids long. Germline assignment: CDR1 MDHEN and CDR2 SYDVKM. The V and J ends lost 8 bases and 3 bases respectively, with 10 bases between them. This CDR3 is CASRNTDTGELFF. In nucleotides, the CDR3 is TGTGCCAGCCGGAATACAGACACCGGGGAGCTGTTTTTT.

The rearrangement joins TRBV2 to TRBJ2-6, with TRBD1 matching 11 bases. CDR1 and CDR2 from the germline V gene are SNHLY and FYNNEI. CDR3 length: 14 residues. J was trimmed by 12 bases and V by 6 bases; bases with no gene match: 7. The CDR3, as DNA: TGTGCCAGCAGAGGACAGGGGGCGGTCAGCGTCCTGACTTTC. Residues: CASRGQGAVSVLTF.

The V and J genes are TRBV5-8 and TRBJ2-2; tentative D call: TRBD2 (5 bases). Trimming shortened V by 2 bases and J by 6 bases, and 11 bases separated the two germline ends. CDR3 size: 14 residues. The germline V gene has CDR1 SGHTS and CDR2 YDEGEE. As DNA, the CDR3 is TGTGCCAGCAGCTTTTTAGAGGGATCCGGGGAGCTGTTTTTT. The encoded protein is CASSFLEGSGELFF.

J is TRBJ1-5 and V is TRBV13, with D possibly being TRBD1 (5 bases). CDR3 length: 14 residues. V lost 4 bases, J lost 2 bases, and 9 bases lay in between. Germline-derived CDR1 and CDR2 are PRHDT and FYEKMQ (reference sequence). CDR3 coding DNA: TGTGCCAGCAGCTGGGGGGGAGGCAATCAGCCCCAGCATTTT. Encoded protein: CASSWGGGNQPQHF.

This chain joins TRBV6-5 and TRBJ1-4, with D hard to call. This CDR3 has 14 amino acids. Germline CDR1 is MNHEY and CDR2 is SVGAGI. Between the trimmed V and J ends, which lost 5 bases and 4 bases, there was a span of 11 bases. The CDR3 region is CASSGRRGNEKLFF. The CDR3 region has the DNA TGTGCCAGCAGTGGGCGCCGGGGTAATGAAAAACTGTTTTTT.

The J gene is TRBJ1-1, the V gene TRBV19; D is ambiguous. V shed 5 bases and J shed 7 bases, with 8 bases lying between them. CDR1 is LNHDA and CDR2 is SQIVND in the germline V gene (reference sequence). The CDR3 length is 11 residues. CDR3 loop: CASSRGIEAFF. The CDR3 region has the DNA TGTGCCAGTAGTCGAGGGATTGAAGCTTTCTTT.

This chain uses TRBV28 with TRBJ1-2; 7 bases line up with TRBD1. The CDR3 runs 14 residues. With V trimmed by 5 bases and J by 5 bases, 8 bases remained unmatched. Germline CDR1 MDHEN, CDR2 SYDVKM. This CDR3 is CASSLARGSYGYTF. In nucleotides, the CDR3 is TGTGCCAGCAGTCTGGCCAGGGGGTCGTATGGCTACACCTTC.

This chain joins TRBV9 and TRBJ2-7; 8 bases fit TRBD1. The CDR3 has 15 amino acids. With 2 bases clipped from V and 1 base from J, the junction kept 5 bases outside the gene matches. From germline, CDR1 is SGDLS and CDR2 YYNGEE. CDR3 in amino acids: CASSVTGGVSYEQYF. The CDR3, as DNA: TGTGCCAGCAGCGTCACAGGGGGTGTATCCTACGAGCAGTACTTC.

The V and J genes are TRBV6-6 and TRBJ1-4; no clear D. V lost 0 bases and J 3 bases, leaving 8 bases between the germline ends. CDR1 is MNHNY, CDR2 SVGAGI, per germline (reference sequence). The CDR3 is made up of 15 amino acids. The chain's CDR3 is CASSYSHGANEKLFF. CDR3 sequence (DNA): TGTGCCAGCAGTTACTCGCACGGGGCTAATGAAAAACTGTTTTTT.

The V gene is TRBV4-2, the J gene TRBJ2-5; 10 bases align to TRBD2. Germline assignment: CDR1 LGHNA and CDR2 YNFKEQ. J was trimmed by 5 bases and V by 0 bases; bases with no gene match: 3. This CDR3 has 15 amino acids. The CDR3 DNA is TGTGCCAGCAGCCAAGATCTAGCGGGAGTGGAGACCCAGTACTTC. Protein product: CASSQDLAGVETQYF.

This clone was seen just once. The chain couples TRBV28 to TRBJ1-5, with TRBD1 identical over 8 bases. Germline CDR1 and CDR2: MDHEN and SYDVKM. V lost 2 bases to trimming and J lost 2 bases; unmatched junction nucleotides: 8. The CDR3 has 17 amino acids. The CDR3 region has the DNA TGTGCCAGCAGTTTAGGGACAGGATTTCAGGGCAATCAGCCCCAGCATTTT. Translating gives CASSLGTGFQGNQPQHF.

In its sample, this clone was seen a few times. This rearrangement joins TRBV5-1 to TRBJ1-3, with TRBD1 matching 9 bases. J gave up 2 bases and V 0 bases, and 0 bases lay outside the gene matches. Germline V lookup: CDR1 SGHRS, CDR2 YFSETQ. The CDR3 totals 15 residues. The CDR3 protein is CASSLDRGPGNTIYF. The CDR3 region has the DNA TGCGCCAGCAGCTTGGACAGGGGGCCTGGAAACACCATATATTTT.

The J gene is TRBJ2-7, the V gene TRBV28, with D maybe TRBD1 (8 bases). CDR1 and CDR2 (germline): MDHEN, SYDVKM. The CDR3 consists of 13 residues. V gave up 6 bases and J gave up 4 bases, with 13 bases separating them. CDR3 DNA sequence: TGTGCCAGCAGACAGGGGGGGACGTACGAGCAGTACTTC. Residues: CASRQGGTYEQYF.

The rearrangement uses TRBV19 and TRBJ2-5, with 9 bases fitting TRBD1. The junction had 2 bases not matched to a gene; V was cut back by 4 bases and J by 2 bases. The germline V gene has CDR1 LNHDA and CDR2 SQIVND (reference sequence). The CDR3 contains 14 residues. This CDR3 is CASSRTGDQETQYF. CDR3 sequence (DNA): TGTGCCAGTAGTAGGACAGGGGATCAAGAGACCCAGTACTTC.

The rearrangement links TRBV6-5 to TRBJ2-5; weak D call: TRBD2 (6 bases). Germline V CDR1 and CDR2: MNHEY, SVGAGI. The V end was cut by 6 bases, the J end by 5 bases, with 19 bases between. The CDR3 consists of 15 residues. CDR3 amino acids: CASRPSRGTTETQYF. In DNA form, the CDR3 reads TGTGCCAGCAGGCCGTCCCGGGGGACGACGGAGACCCAGTACTTC.

This clone showed up just a few times. This chain joins TRBV28 and TRBJ1-3, with D unresolved. Germline CDR1 reads MDHEN; CDR2 reads SYDVKM. The CDR3 is made up of 13 amino acids. The V end lost 2 bases, the J end lost 2 bases, and 4 bases lay between the germline ends. Written as DNA, the CDR3 is TGTGCCAGCAGTTTAGAGGCTGGAAACACCATATATTTT. Protein sequence: CASSLEAGNTIYF.

The DNA of the CDR3 is TGTGCCAGCAGCTTTGGACAGGGAGGAGATACGCAGTATTTT. This sequence encodes CASSFGQGGDTQYF. The rearrangement joins TRBV7-2 to TRBJ2-3; 8 bases are a match to TRBD1. V shed 3 bases, J shed 5 bases, and the junction held 4 bases outside the gene matches. Germline values: CDR1 SGHTA, CDR2 FQGNSA. There are 14 residues in the CDR3.

The chain has TRBV5-1 and TRBJ2-7, with D tentatively TRBD1 (6 bases). Germline CDR1 reads SGHRS; CDR2 reads YFSETQ. Trimming removed 4 bases from V and 0 bases from J, with 11 bases in between. This CDR3 has 14 amino acids. CDR3 region: CASSLGQSSYEQYF. The CDR3 bases are TGCGCCAGCAGCCTAGGACAGAGCTCCTACGAGCAGTACTTC.

The chain carries TRBV5-6 and TRBJ2-3, with D perhaps matching TRBD2 (6 bases). CDR3 length: 15 amino acids. Between the trimmed V and J ends, which lost 3 bases and 4 bases, there was a span of 15 bases. From germline, CDR1 is SGHDT and CDR2 YYEEEE. CDR3 nucleotide sequence: TGTGCCAGCAGCTACCCTAGCGACACCGCAGATACGCAGTATTTT. As protein: CASSYPSDTADTQYF.

The chain uses TRBV9 and TRBJ1-1, with a weak D call TRBD1 (5 bases). The CDR3 length is 15 residues. Germline lookup yields CDR1 SGDLS and CDR2 YYNGEE. V dropped 7 bases and J dropped 0 bases, with 16 bases sitting between them. The CDR3 DNA is TGTGCCAGCTCCCCGGGACTGTCGATGAACACTGAAGCTTTCTTT. Its protein product is CASSPGLSMNTEAFF.

The chain couples TRBV11-2 to TRBJ2-7; D perhaps matches TRBD2 (7 bases). The CDR3 runs 16 residues. CDR1 and CDR2 (germline): SGHAT, FQNNGV. V lost 4 bases to trimming and J lost 3 bases, with 19 bases between them. The DNA of the CDR3 is TGTGCCAGCAGCTCGCCCCGGGGGGCCATGGTCTACGAGCAGTACTTC. Encoded protein: CASSSPRGAMVYEQYF.

V is TRBV7-9 and J is TRBJ1-3; TRBD1 matches 7 bases. J was trimmed by 0 bases and V by 4 bases; bases with no gene match: 6. The germline V gene encodes CDR1 SEHNR and CDR2 FQNEAQ (reference sequence). The CDR3 spans 16 residues. The CDR3 DNA follows: TGTGCCAGCAGCTCACAACAGGGGCCCTCTGGAAACACCATATATTTT. This codes for CASSSQQGPSGNTIYF.

This clone was detected only once. The chain carries TRBV7-9 and TRBJ1-5, with TRBD1 as a possible D gene (5 bases). The V gene lost 1 base and the J gene lost 7 bases, with 11 bases spanning the gap. This CDR3 has 14 residues. Germline-derived CDR1 and CDR2 are SEHNR and FQNEAQ (reference sequence). CDR3 amino acids: CASSLGTSAQPQHF. The CDR3 DNA follows: TGTGCCAGCAGCTTAGGGACATCGGCCCAGCCCCAGCATTTT.